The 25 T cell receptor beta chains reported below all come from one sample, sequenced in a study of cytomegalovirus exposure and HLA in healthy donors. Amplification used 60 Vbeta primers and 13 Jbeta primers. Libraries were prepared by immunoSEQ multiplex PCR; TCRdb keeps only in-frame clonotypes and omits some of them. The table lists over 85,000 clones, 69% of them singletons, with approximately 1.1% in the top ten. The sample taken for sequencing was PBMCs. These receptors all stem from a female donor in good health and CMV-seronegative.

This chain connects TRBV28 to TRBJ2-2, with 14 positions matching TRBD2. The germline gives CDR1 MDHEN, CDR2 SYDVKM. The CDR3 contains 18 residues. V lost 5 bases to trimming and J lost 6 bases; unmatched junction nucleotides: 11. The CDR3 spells CASSRPGLAGVKAGELFF. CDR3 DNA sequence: TGTGCCAGCAGTAGGCCGGGACTAGCGGGAGTGAAGGCCGGGGAGCTGTTTTTT. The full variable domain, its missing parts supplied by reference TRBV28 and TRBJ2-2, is DVKVTQSSRYLVKRTGEKVFLECVQDMDHENMFWYRQDPGLGLRLIYFSYDVKMKEKGDIPEGYSVSREKKERFSLILESASTNQTSMYLCASSRPGLAGVKAGELFFGEGSRLTVL.

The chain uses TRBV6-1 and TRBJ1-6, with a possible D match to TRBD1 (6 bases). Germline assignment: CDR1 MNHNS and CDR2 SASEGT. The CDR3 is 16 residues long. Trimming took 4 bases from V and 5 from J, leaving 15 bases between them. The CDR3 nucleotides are TGTGCCAGCAGTGGCGGCCAGGACAGAAATAATTCACCCCTCCACTTT. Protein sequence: CASSGGQDRNNSPLHF.

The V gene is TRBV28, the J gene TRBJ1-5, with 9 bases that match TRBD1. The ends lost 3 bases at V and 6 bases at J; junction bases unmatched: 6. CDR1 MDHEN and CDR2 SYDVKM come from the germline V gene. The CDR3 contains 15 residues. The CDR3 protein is CASSFPGQGFQPQHF. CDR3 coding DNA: TGTGCCAGCAGTTTTCCGGGACAGGGTTTTCAGCCCCAGCATTTT.

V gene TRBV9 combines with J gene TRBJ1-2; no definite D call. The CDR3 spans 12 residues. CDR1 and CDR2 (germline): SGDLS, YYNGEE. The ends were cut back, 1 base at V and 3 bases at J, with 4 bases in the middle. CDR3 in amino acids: CASSVSDYGYTF. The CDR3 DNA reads TGTGCCAGCAGCGTATCGGACTATGGCTACACCTTC.

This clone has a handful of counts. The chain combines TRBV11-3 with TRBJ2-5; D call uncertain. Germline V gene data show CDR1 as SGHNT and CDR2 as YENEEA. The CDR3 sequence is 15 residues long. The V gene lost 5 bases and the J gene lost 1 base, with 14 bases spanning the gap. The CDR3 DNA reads TGTGCCAGCAGCAGGTACGACAATTTCCAAGAGACCCAGTACTTC. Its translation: CASSRYDNFQETQYF.

The CDR3 reads CASSPPTQGDRCEQYF. CDR3 in DNA: TGCGCCAGCAGTCCCCCGACCCAGGGGGATCGATGCGAGCAGTACTTC. V usage is TRBV23-1 and J usage is TRBJ2-7, with TRBD1 identical over 7 bases. TRBV23-1 is an ORF; its function is uncertain. V shed 4 bases, J shed 6 bases, and the junction held 15 bases outside the gene matches. The CDR3 covers 16 residues.

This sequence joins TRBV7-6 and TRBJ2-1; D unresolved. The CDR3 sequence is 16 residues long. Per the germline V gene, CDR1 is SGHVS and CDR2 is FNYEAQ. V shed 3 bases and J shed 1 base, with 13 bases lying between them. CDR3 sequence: CASSFDRVGSYNEQFF. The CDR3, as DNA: TGTGCCAGCAGCTTCGACCGTGTCGGGTCCTACAATGAGCAGTTCTTC.

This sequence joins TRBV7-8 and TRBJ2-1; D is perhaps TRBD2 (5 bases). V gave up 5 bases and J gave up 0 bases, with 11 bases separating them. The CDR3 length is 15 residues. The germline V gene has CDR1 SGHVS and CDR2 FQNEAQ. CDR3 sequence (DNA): TGTGCCAGCAGCCCAGCGGTCAGCTCCTACAATGAGCAGTTCTTC. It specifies CASSPAVSSYNEQFF.

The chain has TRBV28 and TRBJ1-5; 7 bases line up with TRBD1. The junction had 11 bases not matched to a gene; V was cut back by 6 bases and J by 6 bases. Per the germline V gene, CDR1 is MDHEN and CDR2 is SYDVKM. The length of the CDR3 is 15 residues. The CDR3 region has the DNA TGTGCCAGCAGCTCAGGGGGTGGTAACGGTCAGCCCCAGCATTTT. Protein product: CASSSGGGNGQPQHF.

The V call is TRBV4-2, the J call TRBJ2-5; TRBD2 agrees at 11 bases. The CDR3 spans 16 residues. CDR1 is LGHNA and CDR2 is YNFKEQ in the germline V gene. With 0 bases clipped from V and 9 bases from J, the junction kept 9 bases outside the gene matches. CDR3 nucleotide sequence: TGTGCCAGCAGCCAAGATTCGACTAGCGGGGCCAGGGCCCAGTACTTC. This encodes CASSQDSTSGARAQYF.

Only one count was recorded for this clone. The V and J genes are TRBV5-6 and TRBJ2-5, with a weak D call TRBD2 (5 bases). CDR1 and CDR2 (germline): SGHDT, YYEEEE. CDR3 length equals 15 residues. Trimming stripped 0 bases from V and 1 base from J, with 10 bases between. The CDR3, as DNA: TGTGCCAGCAGCTTGGGCAGCGGAACCCAAGAGACCCAGTACTTC. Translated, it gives CASSLGSGTQETQYF.

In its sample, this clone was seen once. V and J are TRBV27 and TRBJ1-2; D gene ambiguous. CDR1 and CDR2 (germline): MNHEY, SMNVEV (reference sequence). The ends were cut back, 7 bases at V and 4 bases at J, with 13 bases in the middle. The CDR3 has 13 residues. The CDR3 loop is CASKSDLFYGYTF. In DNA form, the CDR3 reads TGTGCCAGCAAAAGTGATCTATTCTATGGCTACACCTTC.

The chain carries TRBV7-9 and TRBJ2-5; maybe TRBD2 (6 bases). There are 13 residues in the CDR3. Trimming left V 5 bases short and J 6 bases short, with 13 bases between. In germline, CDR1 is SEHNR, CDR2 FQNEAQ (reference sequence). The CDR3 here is CASSRGTLQTQYF. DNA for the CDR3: TGTGCCAGCAGCCGCGGGACTCTGCAGACCCAGTACTTC.

CDR3 sequence: CASSYNSLNTEAFF. In DNA form, the CDR3 reads TGTGCCAGCAGTTATAACAGTCTGAACACTGAAGCTTTCTTT. The chain joins TRBV27 to TRBJ1-1; no reliable D call. With 4 bases removed from V and 0 bases from J, the gap between germline ends came to 9 bases. The CDR3 totals 14 residues. Germline assignment: CDR1 MNHEY and CDR2 SMNVEV (reference sequence).

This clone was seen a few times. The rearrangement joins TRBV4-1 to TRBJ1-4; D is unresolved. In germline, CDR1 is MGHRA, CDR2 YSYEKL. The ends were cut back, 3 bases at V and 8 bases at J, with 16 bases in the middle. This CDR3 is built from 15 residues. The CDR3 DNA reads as TGCGCCAGCAGCCAGTCGTCGTCTTCGGGGGAAAAACTGTTTTTT. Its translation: CASSQSSSSGEKLFF.

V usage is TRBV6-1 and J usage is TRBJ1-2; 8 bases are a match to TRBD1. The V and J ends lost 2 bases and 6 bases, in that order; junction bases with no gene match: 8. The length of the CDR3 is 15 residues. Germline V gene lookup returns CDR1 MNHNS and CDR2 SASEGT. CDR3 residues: CASSEYSQGVDGYTF. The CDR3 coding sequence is TGTGCCAGCAGTGAATATTCACAGGGGGTTGATGGCTACACCTTC.

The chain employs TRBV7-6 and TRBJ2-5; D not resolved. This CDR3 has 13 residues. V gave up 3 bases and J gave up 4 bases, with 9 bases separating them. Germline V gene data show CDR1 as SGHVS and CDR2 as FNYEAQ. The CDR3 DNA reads TGTGCCAGCAGCTTGGCGGTAGGAGAGACCCAGTACTTC. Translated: CASSLAVGETQYF.

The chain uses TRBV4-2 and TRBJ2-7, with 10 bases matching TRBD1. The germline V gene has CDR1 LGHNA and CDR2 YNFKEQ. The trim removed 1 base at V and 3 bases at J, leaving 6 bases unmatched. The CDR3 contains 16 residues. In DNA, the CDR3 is TGTGCCAGCAGCCAAGTTTCCGGGACAGGGGTCTACGAGCAGTACTTC. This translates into CASSQVSGTGVYEQYF.

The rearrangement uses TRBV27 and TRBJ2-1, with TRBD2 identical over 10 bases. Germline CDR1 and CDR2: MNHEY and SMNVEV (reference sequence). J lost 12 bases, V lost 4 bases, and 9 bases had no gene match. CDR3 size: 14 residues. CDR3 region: CASSYGLAASGQFF. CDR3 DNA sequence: TGTGCCAGCAGTTACGGACTAGCGGCCTCGGGGCAGTTCTTC.

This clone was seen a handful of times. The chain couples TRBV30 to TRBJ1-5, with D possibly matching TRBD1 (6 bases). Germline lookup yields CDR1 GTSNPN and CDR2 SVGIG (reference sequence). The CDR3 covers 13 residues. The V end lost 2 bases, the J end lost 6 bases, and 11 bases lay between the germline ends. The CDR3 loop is CAWSPGDAQPQHF. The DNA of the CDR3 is TGTGCCTGGAGTCCAGGGGACGCTCAGCCCCAGCATTTT.

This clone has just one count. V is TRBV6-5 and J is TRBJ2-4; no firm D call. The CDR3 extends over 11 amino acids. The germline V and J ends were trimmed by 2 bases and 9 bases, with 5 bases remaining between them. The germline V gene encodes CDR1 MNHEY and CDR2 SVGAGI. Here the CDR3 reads CASSYRGIQYF. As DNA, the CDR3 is TGTGCCAGCAGTTACCGAGGCATTCAGTACTTC.

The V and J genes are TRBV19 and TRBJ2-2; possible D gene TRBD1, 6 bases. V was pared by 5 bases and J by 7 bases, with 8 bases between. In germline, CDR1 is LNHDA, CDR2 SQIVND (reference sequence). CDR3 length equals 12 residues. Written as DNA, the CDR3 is TGTGCCAGTAGTCCAGGGGTCGGGGAGCTGTTTTTT. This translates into CASSPGVGELFF. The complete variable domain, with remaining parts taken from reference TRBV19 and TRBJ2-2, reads DGGITQSPKYLFRKEGQNVTLSCEQNLNHDAMYWYRQDPGQGLRLIYYSQIVNDFQKGDIAEGYSVSREKKESFPLTVTSAQKNPTAFYLCASSPGVGELFFGEGSRLTVL.

The CDR3 region is CASSAHRGGETQYF. The CDR3 DNA reads as TGTGCCAGCAGTGCCCACAGGGGGGGTGAGACCCAGTACTTC. This rearrangement joins TRBV6-1 to TRBJ2-5; perhaps TRBD1 as D (8 bases). The length of the CDR3 is 14 residues. Germline V CDR1 and CDR2: MNHNS, SASEGT. Trimming cost V 4 bases and J 5 bases, with 14 bases left between them.

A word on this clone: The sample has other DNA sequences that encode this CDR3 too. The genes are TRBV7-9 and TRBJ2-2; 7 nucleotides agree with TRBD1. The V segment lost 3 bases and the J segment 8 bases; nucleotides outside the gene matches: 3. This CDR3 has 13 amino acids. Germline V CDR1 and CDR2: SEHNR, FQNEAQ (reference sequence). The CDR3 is CASSFRGTGELFF. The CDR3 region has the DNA TGTGCCAGCAGCTTCAGGGGGACGGGGGAGCTGTTTTTT.

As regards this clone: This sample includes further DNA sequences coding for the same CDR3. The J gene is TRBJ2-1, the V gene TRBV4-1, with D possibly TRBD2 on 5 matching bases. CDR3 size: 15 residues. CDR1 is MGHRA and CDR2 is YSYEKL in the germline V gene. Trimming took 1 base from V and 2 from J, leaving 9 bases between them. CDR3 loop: CASSQGTSPYNEQFF. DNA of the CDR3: TGCGCCAGCAGCCAAGGAACTAGTCCCTACAATGAGCAGTTCTTC.